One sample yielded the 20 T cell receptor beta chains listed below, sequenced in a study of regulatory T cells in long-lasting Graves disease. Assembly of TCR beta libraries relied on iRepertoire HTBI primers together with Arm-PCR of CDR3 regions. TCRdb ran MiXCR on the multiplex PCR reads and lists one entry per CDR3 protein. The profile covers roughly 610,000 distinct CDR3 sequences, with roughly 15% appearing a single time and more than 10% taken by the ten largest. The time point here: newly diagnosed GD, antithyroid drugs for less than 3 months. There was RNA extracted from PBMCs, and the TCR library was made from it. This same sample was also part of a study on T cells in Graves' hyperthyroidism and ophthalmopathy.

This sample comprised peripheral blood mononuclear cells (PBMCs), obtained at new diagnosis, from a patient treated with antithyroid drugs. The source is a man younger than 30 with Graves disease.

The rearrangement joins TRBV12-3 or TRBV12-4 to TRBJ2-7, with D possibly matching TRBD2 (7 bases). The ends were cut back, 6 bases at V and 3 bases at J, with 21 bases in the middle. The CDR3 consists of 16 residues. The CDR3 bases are TGTGCCAGCAGCTTAATAAGGGGGGGGGGGGGCTACGAGCAGTACTTC. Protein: CASSLIRGGGGYEQYF.

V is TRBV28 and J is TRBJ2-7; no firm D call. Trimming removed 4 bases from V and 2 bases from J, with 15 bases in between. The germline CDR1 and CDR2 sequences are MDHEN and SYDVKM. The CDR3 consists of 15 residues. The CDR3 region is CASSSPIYGTYEQYF. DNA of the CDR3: TGTGCCAGCAGTTCACCTATTTACGGAACCTACGAGCAGTACTTC.

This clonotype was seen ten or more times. The chain's CDR3 is CASFGAETQYF. The CDR3 DNA sequence: TGTGCCAGCTTCGGAGCCGAGACCCAGTACTTC. The gene calls are TRBV2 and TRBJ2-5; D remains ambiguous. Looked up from germline, CDR1 is SNHLY and CDR2 is FYNNEI. This CDR3 is 11 amino acids long. Trimming left V 8 bases short and J 5 bases short, with 9 bases between.

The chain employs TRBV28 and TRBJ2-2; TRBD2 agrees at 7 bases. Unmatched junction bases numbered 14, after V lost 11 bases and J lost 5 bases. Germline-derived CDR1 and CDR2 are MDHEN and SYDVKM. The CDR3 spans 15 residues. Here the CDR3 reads CAAGVGGGRTGELFF. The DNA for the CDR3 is TGTGCCGCGGGGGTTGGGGGAGGACGGACCGGGGAGCTGTTTTTT.

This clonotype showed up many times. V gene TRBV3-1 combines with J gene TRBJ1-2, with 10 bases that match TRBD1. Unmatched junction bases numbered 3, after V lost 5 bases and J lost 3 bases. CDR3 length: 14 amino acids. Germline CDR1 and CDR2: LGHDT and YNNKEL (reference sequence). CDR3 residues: CASSDRGLDYGYTF. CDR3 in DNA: TGTGCCAGCAGCGACAGGGGGCTAGACTATGGCTACACCTTC.

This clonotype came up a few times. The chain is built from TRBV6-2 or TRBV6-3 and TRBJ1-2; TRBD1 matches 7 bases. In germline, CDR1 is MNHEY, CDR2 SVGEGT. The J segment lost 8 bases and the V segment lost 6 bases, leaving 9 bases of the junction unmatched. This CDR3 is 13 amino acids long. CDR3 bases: TGTGCCAGCAGCGCCCGACAGGGTGAGGGCTACACCTTC. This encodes CASSARQGEGYTF.

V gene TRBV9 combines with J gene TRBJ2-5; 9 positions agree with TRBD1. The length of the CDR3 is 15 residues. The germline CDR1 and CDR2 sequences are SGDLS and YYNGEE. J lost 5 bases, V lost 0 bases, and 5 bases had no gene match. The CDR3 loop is CASSVVTGGRETQYF. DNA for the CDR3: TGTGCCAGCAGCGTAGTAACAGGGGGCCGGGAGACCCAGTACTTC.

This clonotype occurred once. CDR3 protein: CATSRGTGGDLFF. CDR3 bases: TGTGCCACCAGCAGGGGGACAGGGGGTGATTTGTTCTTC. V usage is TRBV15 and J usage is TRBJ2-1; TRBD1 matches at 11 bases. The J segment lost 15 bases and the V segment lost 3 bases, leaving 7 bases of the junction unmatched. CDR1 and CDR2 (germline): LNHNV, YYDKDF (reference sequence). This CDR3 spans 13 amino acids.

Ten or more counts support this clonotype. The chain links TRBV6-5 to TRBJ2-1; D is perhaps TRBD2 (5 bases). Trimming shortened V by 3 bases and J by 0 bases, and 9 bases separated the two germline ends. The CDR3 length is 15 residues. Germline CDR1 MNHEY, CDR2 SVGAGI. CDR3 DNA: TGTGCCAGCAGTTATTCAGCGGTCTCCTACAATGAGCAGTTCTTC. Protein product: CASSYSAVSYNEQFF.

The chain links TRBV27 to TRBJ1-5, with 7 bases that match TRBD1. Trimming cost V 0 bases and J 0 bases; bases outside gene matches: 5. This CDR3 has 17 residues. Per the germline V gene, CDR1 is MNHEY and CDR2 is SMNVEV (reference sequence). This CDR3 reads CASSLSGTVNSNQPQHF. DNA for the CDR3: TGTGCCAGCAGTTTATCCGGGACAGTGAATAGCAATCAGCCCCAGCATTTT.

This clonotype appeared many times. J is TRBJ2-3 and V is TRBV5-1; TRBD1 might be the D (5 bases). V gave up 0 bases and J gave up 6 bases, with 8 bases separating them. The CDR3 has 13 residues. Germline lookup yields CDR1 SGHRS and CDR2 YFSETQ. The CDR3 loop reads CASSLATVDTQYF. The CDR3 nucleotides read TGCGCCAGCAGCTTGGCGACAGTCGATACGCAGTATTTT.

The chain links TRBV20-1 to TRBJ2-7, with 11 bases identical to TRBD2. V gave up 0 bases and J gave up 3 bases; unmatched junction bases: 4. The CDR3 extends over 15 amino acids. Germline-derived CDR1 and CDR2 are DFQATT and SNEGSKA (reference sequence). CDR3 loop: CSARDPLAGGYEQYF. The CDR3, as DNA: TGCAGTGCTAGAGATCCGCTAGCGGGGGGCTACGAGCAGTACTTC.

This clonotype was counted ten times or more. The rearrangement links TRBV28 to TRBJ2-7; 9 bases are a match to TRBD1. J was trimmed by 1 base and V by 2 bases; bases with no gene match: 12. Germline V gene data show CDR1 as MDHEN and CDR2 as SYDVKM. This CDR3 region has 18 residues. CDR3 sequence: CASSLGGQGSGFSYEQYF. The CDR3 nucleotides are TGTGCCAGCAGTTTAGGGGGACAGGGTTCAGGCTTTTCCTACGAGCAGTACTTC.

CDR3 nucleotide sequence: TGTGCCAGCAGTGCTATCGGGACAGGGCTAGCATACTACTATGGCTACACCTTC. Protein product: CASSAIGTGLAYYYGYTF. This sequence joins TRBV7-3 and TRBJ1-2, with 9 positions matching TRBD1. The germline V gene encodes CDR1 SGHTA and CDR2 FQGTGA. J gave up 3 bases and V 6 bases, and 17 bases lay outside the gene matches. The CDR3 is 18 amino acids.

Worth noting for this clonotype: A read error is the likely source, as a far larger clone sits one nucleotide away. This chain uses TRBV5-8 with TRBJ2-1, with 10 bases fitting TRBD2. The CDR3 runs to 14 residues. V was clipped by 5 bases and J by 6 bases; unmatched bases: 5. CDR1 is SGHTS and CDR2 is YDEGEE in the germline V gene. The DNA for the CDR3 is TGTGCCAGCAGACCTAGCGGGGGTTTCAATGAGCAGTTCTTC. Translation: CASRPSGGFNEQFF.

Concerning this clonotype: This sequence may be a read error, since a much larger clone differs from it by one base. CDR3 loop: CASSAGWGSYEQCF. Written as DNA, the CDR3 is TGTGCCAGCAGCGCGGGATGGGGCTCCTACGAGCAGTGCTTC. The chain is built from TRBV13 and TRBJ2-7; weak D call: TRBD2 (6 bases). The CDR3 runs to 14 residues. Germline CDR1 reads PRHDT; CDR2 reads FYEKMQ (reference sequence).

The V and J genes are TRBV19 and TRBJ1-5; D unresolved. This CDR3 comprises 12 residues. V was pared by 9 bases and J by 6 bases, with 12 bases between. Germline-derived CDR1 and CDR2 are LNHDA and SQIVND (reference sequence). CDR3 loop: CASGFGGQPQHF. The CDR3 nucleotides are TGTGCCAGCGGATTTGGTGGTCAGCCCCAGCATTTT.

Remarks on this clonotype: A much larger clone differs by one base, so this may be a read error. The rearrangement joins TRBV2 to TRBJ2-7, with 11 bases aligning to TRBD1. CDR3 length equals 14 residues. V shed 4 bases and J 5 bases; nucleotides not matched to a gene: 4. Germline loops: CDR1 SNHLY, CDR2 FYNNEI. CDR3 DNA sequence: TGTGCCAGCAGTGCGGACAGGGGGCCCAACGAGCAGTACTTC. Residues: CASSADRGPNEQYF.

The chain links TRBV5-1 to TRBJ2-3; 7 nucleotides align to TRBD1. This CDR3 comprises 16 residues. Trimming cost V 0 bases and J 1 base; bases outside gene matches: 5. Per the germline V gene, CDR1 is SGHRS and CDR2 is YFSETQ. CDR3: CASSLAWDRRTDTQYF. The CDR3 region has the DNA TGCGCCAGCAGCTTGGCCTGGGACAGACGCACAGATACGCAGTATTTT.

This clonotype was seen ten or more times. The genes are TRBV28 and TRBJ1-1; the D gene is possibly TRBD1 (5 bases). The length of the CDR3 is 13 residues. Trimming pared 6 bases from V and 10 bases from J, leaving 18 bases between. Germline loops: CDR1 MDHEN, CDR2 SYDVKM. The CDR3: CASRKRDGGLAFF. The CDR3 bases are TGTGCCAGCAGAAAACGGGACGGAGGGTTAGCTTTCTTT.